This T cell receptor beta chain stems from a study of OX40 agonist ivuxolimab in advanced cancers. The overall study: Ivuxolimab is an agonistic anti-OX40 (CD134) antibody, and patients were treated with it. The dose-escalation group included hepatocellular carcinoma, melanoma, renal cell carcinoma and head and neck cancer. Among those treated, three patients had partial responses, one with hepatocellular carcinoma and two with cutaneous melanoma.

The data were produced by immunoSEQ multiplex PCR, yet TCRdb's version contains in-frame clones alone and is incomplete. The table records some 25,000 clones, 65% to 90% of them present only once. The CDR3 runs 14 residues. V lost 1 base and J lost 3, with 10 bases in between. Germline assignment: CDR1 SGHAT and CDR2 FQNNGV. This chain connects TRBV11-2 to TRBJ2-7; no reliable D call. This sample comprised CD4+ or CD8+ T cells sorted from blood, obtained in a trial of the OX40 agonist ivuxolimab. This TCR was recovered from an adult with an advanced solid tumor such as melanoma, head and neck, liver or kidney cancer. The CDR3 protein is CASSLGSKSYEQYF. CDR3 nucleotides: TGTGCCAGCAGCTTAGGCAGCAAAAGCTACGAGCAGTACTTC.